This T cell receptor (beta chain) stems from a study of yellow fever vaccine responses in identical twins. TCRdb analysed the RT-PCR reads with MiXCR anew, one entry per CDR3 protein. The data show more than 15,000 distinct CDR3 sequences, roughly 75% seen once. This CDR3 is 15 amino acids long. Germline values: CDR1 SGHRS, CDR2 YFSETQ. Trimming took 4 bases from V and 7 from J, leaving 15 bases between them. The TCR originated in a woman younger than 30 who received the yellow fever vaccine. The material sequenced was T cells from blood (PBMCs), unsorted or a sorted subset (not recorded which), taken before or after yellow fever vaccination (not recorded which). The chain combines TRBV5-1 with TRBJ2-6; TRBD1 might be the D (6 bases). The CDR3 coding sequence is TGCGCCAGCAGCCGACAGGCGCCGGGTGCCAACGTCCTGACTTTC. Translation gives CASSRQAPGANVLTF.